The source of this TCR beta chain is a study of PD-1 blockade in mismatch repair-deficient tumors. Study-wide background: All were previously treated, progressing patients with some twelve mismatch repair-deficient cancer types.

Study outcomes and limitations: After pembrolizumab, tumor-resident clones rose rapidly, then generally contracted before radiologic responses.

Repertoires were generated with immunoSEQ multiplex PCR, while TCRdb's copy carries only in-frame clones and drops some. The data hold over 100,000 clones, with more than 60% observed a single time. The germline V gene has CDR1 MGHDK and CDR2 SYGVNS. CDR3 length equals 15 residues. V gave up 4 bases and J gave up 1 base, with 11 bases separating them. Every patient had mismatch repair deficiency by PCR or immunohistochemistry. This clone was found once. Its antigen is undetermined. The specimen comprised peripheral blood, sampled approximately 60 weeks after starting pembrolizumab. The chain carries TRBV25-1 and TRBJ1-3, with unresolved D. This sequence was found in an adult with mismatch repair-deficient cancer. The CDR3 region is CASSGFEGSGNTIYF. The CDR3 DNA reads TGTGCCAGCAGTGGTTTCGAAGGGTCTGGAAACACCATATATTTT.